This is a list of T cell receptor beta chains from one sample in a study. TCRdb passed the RT-PCR reads through MiXCR, listing each CDR3 protein once. Of about 4,200 distinct CDR3 sequences in the sample, around 36% were seen once. Material: memory CD4+ T cells from salivary gland. The receptors here all came from a female donor with primary Sjogren's syndrome. CDR3s include the opening cysteine and the closing phenylalanine or tryptophan. The D gene is left open where the match is weak. Part of the rows lack a size; the others show once, few, many or a class for expanded clones.

TRBV10-3,TRBJ2-7,TRBD2,NA,CAISATSERVYEQYF,TGTGCCATCAGTGCGACTAGCGAAAGGGTATACGAGCAGTACTTC
TRBV20-1,TRBJ2-1,NA,NA,CSASTGSVQIEQFF,TGCAGTGCTTCTACAGGGAGTGTACAAATAGAGCAGTTCTTC
TRBV5-1,TRBJ1-4,TRBD1,few,CASSFGTDNEKLFF,TGCGCCAGCAGCTTCGGGACAGATAATGAAAAACTGTTTTTT
TRBV5-4,TRBJ2-3,TRBD1,NA,CASTLGRTGDTDTQYF,TGTGCCAGCACTTTGGGGCGGACAGGGGACACAGATACGCAGTATTTT
TRBV5-1,TRBJ2-1,NA,NA,CGSSHISSNDEQFF,TGCGGCAGCAGCCACATTTCTAGCAACGATGAGCAGTTCTTC
TRBV5-4,TRBJ2-5,TRBD1,medium-sized,CASSARDRGGQETQYF,TGTGCCAGCAGCGCCCGGGACAGGGGCGGCCAAGAGACCCAGTACTTC
TRBV29-1,TRBJ2-1,TRBD1,NA,CSASSPGDREKNEQFF,TGCAGCGCCAGCAGCCCCGGAGACAGGGAAAAGAATGAGCAGTTCTTC
TRBV10-3,TRBJ1-1,NA,medium-sized,CAISDRENTEAFF,TGTGCCATCAGTGACAGGGAGAACACTGAAGCTTTCTTT
TRBV10-3,TRBJ2-3,NA,NA,CAISESEGSYADTQYF,TGTGCCATCAGTGAGTCTGAAGGGAGTTACGCAGATACGCAGTATTTT
TRBV7-2,TRBJ2-1,NA,medium-sized,CASSLAGTPGHNEQFF,TGTGCCAGCAGCTTAGCGGGGACTCCGGGGCACAATGAGCAGTTCTTC